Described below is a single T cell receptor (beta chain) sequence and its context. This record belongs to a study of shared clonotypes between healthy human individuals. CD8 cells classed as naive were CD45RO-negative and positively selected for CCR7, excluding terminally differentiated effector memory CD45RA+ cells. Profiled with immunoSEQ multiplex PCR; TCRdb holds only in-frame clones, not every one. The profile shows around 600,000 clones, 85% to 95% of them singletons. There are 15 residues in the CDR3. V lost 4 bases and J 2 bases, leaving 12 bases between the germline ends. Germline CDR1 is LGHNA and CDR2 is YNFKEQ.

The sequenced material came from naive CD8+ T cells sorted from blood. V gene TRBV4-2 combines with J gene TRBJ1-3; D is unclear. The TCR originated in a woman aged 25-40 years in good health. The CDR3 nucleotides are TGTGCCAGCAGCCCTCAGAGGACGGCTGGAAACACCATATATTTT. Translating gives CASSPQRTAGNTIYF.